The present T cell receptor (beta chain) was sequenced within a study of cytomegalovirus exposure and HLA in healthy donors. Primers for the PCR totalled 60 Vbeta and 13 Jbeta. The method was immunoSEQ multiplex PCR; TCRdb's version includes in-frame clones alone and lacks a portion of them. Recorded for this sample: roughly 39,000 clones. V was pared by 6 bases and J by 0 bases, with 9 bases between. CDR3 length: 14 amino acids. Germline CDR1 MNHNS, CDR2 SASEGT. Sequencing used PBMCs. The chain recombines TRBV6-1 with TRBJ1-3, with no clear D. The TCR comes from a woman in her 30s in good health and CMV-seropositive. CDR3 protein: CASSSGGSGNTIYF. CDR3 DNA: TGTGCCAGCAGCTCAGGTGGCTCTGGAAACACCATATATTTT.